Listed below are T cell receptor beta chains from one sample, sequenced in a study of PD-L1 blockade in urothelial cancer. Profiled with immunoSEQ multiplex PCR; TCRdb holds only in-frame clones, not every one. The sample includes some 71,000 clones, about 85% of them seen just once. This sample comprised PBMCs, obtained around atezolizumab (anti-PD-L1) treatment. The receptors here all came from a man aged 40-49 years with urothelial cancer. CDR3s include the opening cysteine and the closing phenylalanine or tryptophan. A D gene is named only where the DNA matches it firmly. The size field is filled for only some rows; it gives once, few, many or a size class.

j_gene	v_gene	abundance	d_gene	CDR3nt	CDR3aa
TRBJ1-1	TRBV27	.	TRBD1	TGTGCCAGCAGCTCCCGAGTAGGGACAGTCAAGAAAAACACTGAAGCTTTCTTT	CASSSRVGTVKKNTEAFF
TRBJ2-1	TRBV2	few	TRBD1	TGTGCCAGCAGCGCCCCGGGACAGGGGTCCTTCAATGAGCAGTTCTTC	CASSAPGQGSFNEQFF
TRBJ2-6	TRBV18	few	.	TGTGCCAGCTCACCTTCAGGGTCGGGGGCCAACGTCCTGACTTTC	CASSPSGSGANVLTF
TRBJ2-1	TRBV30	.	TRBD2	TGTGCCTGGGGGGTGACTAGCGGGGCGGGCGATGAGCAGTTCTTC	CAWGVTSGAGDEQFF
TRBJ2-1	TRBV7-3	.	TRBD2	TGTGCCAGCAGCTTGGGGTTGGGACTAGCGGGCCCGGGAGGGTACAATGAGCAGTTCTTC	CASSLGLGLAGPGGYNEQFF
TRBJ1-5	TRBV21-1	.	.	TGTGCCAGCAGCAAAGCAGAGTGGGCGACTAGCAATCAGCCCCAGCATTTT	CASSKAEWATSNQPQHF
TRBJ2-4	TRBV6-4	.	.	TGTGCCAGCACCGCTACTAGTGGTCCCCTCCCCAAAAACATTCAGTACTTC	CASTATSGPLPKNIQYF
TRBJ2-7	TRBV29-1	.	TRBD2	TGCAGCGGGGGCGTTAGCGGGAGTATCAACGAGCAGTACTTC	CSGGVSGSINEQYF
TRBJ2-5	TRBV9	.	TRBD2	TGTGCCAGCAGCGCGACGGGGGGAGGGGAGACCCAGTACTTC	CASSATGGGETQYF
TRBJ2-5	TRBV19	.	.	TGTGCCAGTAGTGAGCTGATGAGGACCCGGGAAGCCCAGTACTTC	CASSELMRTREAQYF
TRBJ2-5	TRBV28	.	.	TGTGCCAGCAGTGGGGGGGGCGCGAGTCAAGAGACCCAGTACTTC	CASSGGGASQETQYF
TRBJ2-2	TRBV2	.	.	TGTGCCAGCAGCCCTTCCACCGGGGAGCTGTTTTTT	CASSPSTGELFF
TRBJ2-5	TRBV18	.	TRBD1	TGTGCCAGCTCACCGACAGGGAAGGAGACCCAGTACTTC	CASSPTGKETQYF